A single sample gave rise to the 4 T cell receptor beta chains below, sequenced in a study of shared clonotypes between healthy human individuals. Method: immunoSEQ multiplex PCR; TCRdb's copy keeps in-frame clones and lacks some. Altogether about 180,000 clones are present, just under 95% being singletons, with the ten largest covering around 0.067%. Sequencing input: naive CD4+ T cells sorted from blood. The subset: CD45RA+ positively selected. These receptors were obtained from a woman between 25 and 40 years old in good health.

The rearrangement uses TRBV15 and TRBJ2-7, with D perhaps being TRBD1 or TRBD2 (6 bases each). V lost 5 bases, J lost 0 bases, and 20 bases lay in between. Per germline, CDR1 LNHNV and CDR2 YYDKDF (reference sequence). The CDR3 totals 17 residues. Here the CDR3 reads CATSPGRGASVSYEQYF. CDR3 nucleotides: TGTGCCACCAGCCCTGGTAGGGGGGCGAGTGTCTCCTACGAGCAGTACTTC.

The chain carries TRBV5-6 and TRBJ1-4, with a tentative D call TRBD1 (5 bases). Trimming left V 0 bases short and J 2 bases short, with 14 bases between. Germline CDR1 is SGHDT and CDR2 is YYEEEE. The CDR3 length is 17 residues. The CDR3 DNA is TGTGCCAGCAGCTTGGATCACTATTGGGGGACTAATGAAAAACTGTTTTTT. It specifies CASSLDHYWGTNEKLFF.

The table lists this clone with a count of one. An end of the junction differs from the germline gene, which may be a read error. V is TRBV11-2 and J is TRBJ2-7; no firm D call. CDR3 length: 13 residues. Germline V lookup: CDR1 SGHAT, CDR2 FQNNGV. Written as DNA, the CDR3 is TGTGCCGGCAGCTTAATCAGAGACTACGAGCAGTACTTC. The encoded protein is CAGSLIRDYEQYF.

CDR3 sequence reads: CASSEFGTSGRRQFF. The CDR3 DNA reads as TGTGCCAGCAGTGAATTTGGGACTAGCGGGAGGAGGCAGTTCTTC. The rearrangement links TRBV25-1 to TRBJ2-1; 15 bases fit TRBD2. The V segment lost 1 base and the J segment 12 bases; nucleotides outside the gene matches: 4. The CDR3 totals 15 residues. CDR1 and CDR2 (germline): MGHDK, SYGVNS. The full variable domain, in which reference TRBV25-1 and TRBJ2-1 provide the parts outside the CDR3, is EADIYQTPRYLVIGTGKKITLECSQTMGHDKMYWYQQDPGMELHLIHYSYGVNSTEKGDLSSESTVSRIRTEHFPLTLESARPSHTSQYLCASSEFGTSGRRQFFGPGTRLTVL.